The entry below gives a single TCR beta chain sequence along with its context. TCRdb keeps only in-frame clones here, not all; method: immunoSEQ multiplex PCR. The table lists a few hundred thousand clones, under 90% of them singletons, with approximately 1.8% in the top ten. This entry belongs to a study of blood T cell repertoires in COVID-19. The sequence was collected from an older woman who had recovered from COVID-19. The sample taken for sequencing was PBMCs or T cells enriched from blood (not recorded which).

The CDR3 DNA is TGTGCCAGCTCACCTATGTCCAGGGACTCCATCACAGATACGCAGTATTTT. It is translated as CASSPMSRDSITDTQYF. This chain links TRBV18 with TRBJ2-3, with D perhaps matching TRBD2 (6 bases). Trimming shortened V by 3 bases and J by 2 bases, and 18 bases separated the two germline ends. This CDR3 comprises 17 residues. Germline V CDR1 and CDR2: KGHSH, LQKENI.